This TCR beta chain derives from a study of CD8+CD57+ T cells in acquired aplastic anemia. Overall study: Recorded DNA amounts for sorted CD4+ and CD8+ cells had an average of approximately 2.9 ug. The average read count for CD4+ cells in healthy donors was some 9.9 million.

CDR3 length: 14 residues. V was clipped by 6 bases and J by 1 base, with 14 bases between them. Per the germline V gene, CDR1 is DFQATT and CDR2 is SNEGSKA (reference sequence). Profiling that covered TCR beta VDJ and CDR3 relied on genomic DNA as its template. MiXCR, applied by TCRdb to the reads, yields one record per CDR3 protein. The table includes 400,000 to 450,000 distinct CDR3 sequences, 55% to 70% detected once. This TCR was sampled from a human donor in good health, serving as a control. The chain has TRBV20-1 and TRBJ2-3, with D possibly matching TRBD2 (6 bases). Sequenced sample: sorted CD4+, CD8+, or CD8+CD57+ T cells (not recorded which) from PBMCs. DNA of the CDR3: TGCAGTGCCAACCTCGGGGGAGGCACAGATACGCAGTATTTT. Translated: CSANLGGGTDTQYF.